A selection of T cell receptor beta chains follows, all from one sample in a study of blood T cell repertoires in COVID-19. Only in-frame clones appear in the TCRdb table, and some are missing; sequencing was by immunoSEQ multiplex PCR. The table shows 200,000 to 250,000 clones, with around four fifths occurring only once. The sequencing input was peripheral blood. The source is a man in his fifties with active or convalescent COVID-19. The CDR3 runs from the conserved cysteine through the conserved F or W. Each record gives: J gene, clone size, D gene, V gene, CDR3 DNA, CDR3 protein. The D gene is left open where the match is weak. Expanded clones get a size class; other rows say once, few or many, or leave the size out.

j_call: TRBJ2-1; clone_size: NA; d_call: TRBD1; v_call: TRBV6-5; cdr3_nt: TGTGCCAGCAATAACAGGGGTGATGAGCAGTTCTTC; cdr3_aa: CASNNRGDEQFF
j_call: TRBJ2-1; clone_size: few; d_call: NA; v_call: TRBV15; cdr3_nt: TGTGCCACCAGCAGAGATCACTACAATGAGCAGTTCTTC; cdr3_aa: CATSRDHYNEQFF
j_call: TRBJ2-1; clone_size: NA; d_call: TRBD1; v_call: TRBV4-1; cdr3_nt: TGCGCCAGCAGCCAAGTGGACAGGGAGACCTACAATGAGCAGTTCTTC; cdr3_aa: CASSQVDRETYNEQFF
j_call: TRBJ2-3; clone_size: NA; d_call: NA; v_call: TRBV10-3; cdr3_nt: TGTGCCATCACGACAGCAGATACGCAGTATTTT; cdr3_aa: CAITTADTQYF
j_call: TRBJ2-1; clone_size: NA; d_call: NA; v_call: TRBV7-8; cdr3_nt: TGTGCCAGCAGCTTAACGGCCGGGACTCCGTTTTATGAGCAGTTCTTC; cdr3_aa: CASSLTAGTPFYEQFF
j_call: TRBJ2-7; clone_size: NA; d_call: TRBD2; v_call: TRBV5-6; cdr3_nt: TGTGCCAGCACCCCCTGGGGTAGCGGGGGAGCGACGGACGAGCAGTACTTC; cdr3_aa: CASTPWGSGGATDEQYF
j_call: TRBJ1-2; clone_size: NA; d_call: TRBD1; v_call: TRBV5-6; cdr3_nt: TGTGCCAGCAGCTTGGGACAGGGGACGATTGGCTACACCTTC; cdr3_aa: CASSLGQGTIGYTF
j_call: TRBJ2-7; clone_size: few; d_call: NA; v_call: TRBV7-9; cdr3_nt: TGTGCCAGCAGCTTGGGCCCGACCAGCGAGCAGTACTTC; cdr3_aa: CASSLGPTSEQYF
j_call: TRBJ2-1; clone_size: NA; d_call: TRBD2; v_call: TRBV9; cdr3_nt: TGTGCCAGCAGCGTGTCACCGGGGGGTTACAATGAGCAGTTCTTC; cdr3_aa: CASSVSPGGYNEQFF
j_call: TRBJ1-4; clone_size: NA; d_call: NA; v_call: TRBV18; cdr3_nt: TGTGCCAGCTCACCATTAGGGGGAAGTCATGAAAAACTGTTTTTT; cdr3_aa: CASSPLGGSHEKLFF
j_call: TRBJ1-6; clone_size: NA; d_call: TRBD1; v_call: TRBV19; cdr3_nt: TGTGCCAGTAGAGGGACAGGGGGTAATTCACCCCTCCACTTT; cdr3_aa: CASRGTGGNSPLHF
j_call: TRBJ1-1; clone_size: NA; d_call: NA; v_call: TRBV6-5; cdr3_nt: TGTGCCAGCAGCGACCCGGGGGGGGCGAGGACTGAAGCTTTCTTT; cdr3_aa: CASSDPGGARTEAFF
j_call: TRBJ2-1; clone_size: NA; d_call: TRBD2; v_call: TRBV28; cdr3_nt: TGTGCCAGCAGTTTGGTAGCGGGAGTAAGGGATGAGCAGTTCTTC; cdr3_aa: CASSLVAGVRDEQFF
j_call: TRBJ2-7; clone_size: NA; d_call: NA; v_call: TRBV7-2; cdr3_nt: TGTGCCAGCAGTATGGGGGACTCCACCTACGAGCAGTACTTC; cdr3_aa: CASSMGDSTYEQYF
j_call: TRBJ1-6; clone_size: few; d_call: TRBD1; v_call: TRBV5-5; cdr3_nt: TGTGCCAGCAGCTTGCTCGTGACAGGGACCTCACCCCTCCACTTT; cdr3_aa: CASSLLVTGTSPLHF
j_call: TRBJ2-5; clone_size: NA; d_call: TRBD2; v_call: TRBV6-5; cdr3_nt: TGTGCCAGCAGTACCGGACTAGCGGGGGGGCCCTACTTC; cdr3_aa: CASSTGLAGGPYF
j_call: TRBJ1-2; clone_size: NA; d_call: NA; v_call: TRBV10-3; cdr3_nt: TGTGCCATCAAGAGTGGCAGGGGATCCTACTATGGCTACACCTTC; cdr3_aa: CAIKSGRGSYYGYTF
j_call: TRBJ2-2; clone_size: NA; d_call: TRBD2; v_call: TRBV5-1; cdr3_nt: TGCGCCAGCAGCTTGGAGGGACTAGCGGGGCAGAACACCGGGGAGCTGTTTTTT; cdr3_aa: CASSLEGLAGQNTGELFF
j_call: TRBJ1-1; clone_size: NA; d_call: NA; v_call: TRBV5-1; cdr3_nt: TGCGCCAGCAGCCCTTCCCTCATCCGGGACAAAAGTAACACTGAAGCTTTCTTT; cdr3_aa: CASSPSLIRDKSNTEAFF